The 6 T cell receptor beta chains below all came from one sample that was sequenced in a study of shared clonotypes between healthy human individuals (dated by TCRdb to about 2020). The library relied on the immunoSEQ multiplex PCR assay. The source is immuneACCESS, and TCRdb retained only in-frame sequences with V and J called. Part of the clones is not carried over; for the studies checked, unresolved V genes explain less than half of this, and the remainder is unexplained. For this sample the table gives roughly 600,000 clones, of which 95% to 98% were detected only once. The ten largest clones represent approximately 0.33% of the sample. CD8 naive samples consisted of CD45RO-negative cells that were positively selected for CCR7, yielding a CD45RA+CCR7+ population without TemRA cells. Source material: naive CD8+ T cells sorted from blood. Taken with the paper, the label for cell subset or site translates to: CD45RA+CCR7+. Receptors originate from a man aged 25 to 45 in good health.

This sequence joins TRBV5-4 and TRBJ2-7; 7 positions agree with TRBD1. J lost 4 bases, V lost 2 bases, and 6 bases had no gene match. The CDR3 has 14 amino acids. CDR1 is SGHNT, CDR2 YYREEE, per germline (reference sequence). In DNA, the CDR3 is TGTGCCAGCAGCTTCTTCGGGACAGTTTACGAGCAGTACTTC. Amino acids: CASSFFGTVYEQYF.

CDR3 nucleotides: TGTGCCAGCAGCTTAACAGATAACTACGAGCAGTACTTC. Its protein product is CASSLTDNYEQYF. The rearrangement joins TRBV7-3 to TRBJ2-7; D is unclear. CDR3 length: 13 residues. Between the trimmed V and J ends, which lost 0 bases and 3 bases, there was a span of 6 bases. Germline V gives CDR1 SGHTA, CDR2 FQGTGA. The full variable domain, with the rest looked up from reference TRBV7-3 and TRBJ2-7, is GAGVSQTPSNKVTEKGKYVELRCDPISGHTALYWYRQSLGQGPEFLIYFQGTGAADDSGLPNDRFFAVRPEGSVSTLKIQRTERGDSAVYLCASSLTDNYEQYFGPGTRLTVT.

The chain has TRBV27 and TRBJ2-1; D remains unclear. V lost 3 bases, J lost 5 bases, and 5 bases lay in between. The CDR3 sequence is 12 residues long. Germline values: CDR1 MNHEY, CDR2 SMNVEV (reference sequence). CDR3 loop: CASSFGDNEQFF. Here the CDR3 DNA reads TGTGCCAGCAGTTTCGGAGACAATGAGCAGTTCTTC.

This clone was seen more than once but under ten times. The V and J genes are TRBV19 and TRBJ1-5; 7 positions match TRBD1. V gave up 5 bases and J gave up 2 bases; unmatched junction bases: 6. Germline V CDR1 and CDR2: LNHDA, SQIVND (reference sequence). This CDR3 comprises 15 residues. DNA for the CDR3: TGTGCCAGTAGTCGTGACAGGGACGGCAATCAGCCCCAGCATTTT. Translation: CASSRDRDGNQPQHF.

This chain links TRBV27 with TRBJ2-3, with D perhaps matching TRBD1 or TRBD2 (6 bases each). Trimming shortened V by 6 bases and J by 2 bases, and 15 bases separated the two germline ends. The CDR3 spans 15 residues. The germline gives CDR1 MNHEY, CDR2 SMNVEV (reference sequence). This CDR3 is CASRGGGPYTDTQYF. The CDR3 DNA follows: TGTGCCAGCAGGGGTGGGGGGCCTTACACAGATACGCAGTATTTT.

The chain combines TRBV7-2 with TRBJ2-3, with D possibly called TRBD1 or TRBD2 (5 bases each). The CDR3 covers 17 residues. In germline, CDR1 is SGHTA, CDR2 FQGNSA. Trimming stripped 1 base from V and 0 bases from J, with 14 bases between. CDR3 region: CASSLELTGTSTDTQYF. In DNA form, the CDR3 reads TGTGCCAGCAGCTTAGAGTTAACCGGGACCAGCACAGATACGCAGTATTTT. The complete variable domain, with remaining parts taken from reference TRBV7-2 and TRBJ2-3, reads GAGVSQSPSNKVTEKGKDVELRCDPISGHTALYWYRQSLGQGLEFLIYFQGNSAPDKSGLPSDRFSAERTGGSVSTLTIQRTQQEDSAVYLCASSLELTGTSTDTQYFGPGTRLTVL.